This T cell receptor (beta chain) was identified in a study of OX40 agonist ivuxolimab in advanced cancers. Study summary: Ivuxolimab, which is an agonistic anti-OX40 (CD134) antibody, was administered to the patients. Head and neck, renal cell, melanoma or hepatocellular carcinoma were the cancers that dose-escalation patients had.

The CDR3 sequence is 13 residues long. Germline CDR1 reads LNHDA; CDR2 reads SQIVND (reference sequence). Trimming removed 7 bases from V and 6 bases from J; junction bases left unmatched: 7. TCRdb's table, derived via immunoSEQ multiplex PCR, lists solely in-frame clones and lacks some. Among 60,000 to 75,000 clones listed, under 95% were seen once. The sample in question was CD4+ or CD8+ T cells sorted from blood, obtained in a trial of the OX40 agonist ivuxolimab. This sequence joins TRBV19 and TRBJ1-1, with 8 bases lining up with TRBD1. This receptor was obtained from an adult with an advanced solid tumor such as melanoma, head and neck, liver or kidney cancer. The CDR3 coding sequence is TGTGCCAGTAACCCCACGGACAGGGCTGAAGCTTTCTTT. Residues: CASNPTDRAEAFF.